These 2 T cell receptor beta chains share one sample of origin, sequenced in a study of PD-1 blockade in classical Hodgkin lymphoma. Time point denoted: cycle 4 day 1 (C4D1), after about 6 weeks of nivolumab. All patients relapsed after autologous stem cell transplantation, and brentuximab vedotin exposure varied. Magnetic depletion of unwanted cells isolated CD4+ T cells from thawed PBMCs. The repertoire was sequenced with immunoSEQ multiplex PCR; TCRdb's copy has only in-frame clones and lacks some. Of fewer than 35,000 clones in the sample, 84% were seen once. Sample: CD4+ T cells from blood, taken before the fourth cycle of nivolumab. These receptors were taken from a human donor with classical Hodgkin lymphoma.

This chain joins TRBV7-8 and TRBJ1-1, with no clear D. V lost 7 bases and J lost 1, with 10 bases in between. The CDR3 extends over 13 amino acids. The germline CDR1 and CDR2 sequences are SGHVS and FQNEAQ. In DNA form, the CDR3 reads TGTGCCAGCATGCGTGCCTCGAACACTGAAGCTTTCTTT. This encodes CASMRASNTEAFF. Combining the CDR3 with reference TRBV7-8 and TRBJ1-1 gives the whole variable domain GAGVSQSPRYKVAKRGQDVALRCDPISGHVSLFWYQQALGQGPEFLTYFQNEAQLDKSGLPSDRFFAERPEGSVSTLKIQRTQQEDSAVYLCASMRASNTEAFFGQGTRLTVV.

This clone was seen only a few times. The chain employs TRBV7-2 and TRBJ1-1; tentatively, D is TRBD1 (5 bases). This CDR3 spans 13 amino acids. Trimming pared 7 bases from V and 10 bases from J, leaving 19 bases between. Germline V gene data show CDR1 as SGHTA and CDR2 as FQGNSA. This CDR3 is CASKRQTMGGAFF. DNA of the CDR3: TGTGCCAGCAAGCGACAGACGATGGGGGGAGCTTTCTTT. The whole variable domain, filled in from reference TRBV7-2 and TRBJ1-1, reads GAGVSQSPSNKVTEKGKDVELRCDPISGHTALYWYRQSLGQGLEFLIYFQGNSAPDKSGLPSDRFSAERTGGSVSTLTIQRTQQEDSAVYLCASKRQTMGGAFFGQGTRLTVV.